The 18 T cell receptor beta chains listed next were all sequenced from one sample in a study of somatic mutations in cytotoxic T cells in rheumatoid arthritis. Sequencing used immunoSEQ multiplex PCR; TCRdb keeps in-frame clones, though not all of them. The sample yields some 2,500 clones, roughly 86% seen once. The sequenced material came from CD8+ T cells sorted from blood. Every receptor here comes from an adult with rheumatoid arthritis.

The chain is built from TRBV4-1 and TRBJ1-1; D not certain. This CDR3 has 14 residues. V was clipped by 4 bases and J by 1 base, with 10 bases between them. CDR1 MGHRA and CDR2 YSYEKL come from the germline V gene. The DNA of the CDR3 is TGCGCCAGCAGCCGAGATCTGGGGAACACTGAAGCTTTCTTT. Amino acid sequence: CASSRDLGNTEAFF.

This chain connects TRBV7-9 to TRBJ2-3; TRBD1 matches at 12 bases. With V trimmed by 6 bases and J by 4 bases, 11 bases remained unmatched. Germline V gene sequence: CDR1 SEHNR, CDR2 FQNEAQ (reference sequence). This CDR3 is built from 17 residues. This CDR3 reads CASRSPPGTGGPDTQYF. The CDR3 DNA follows: TGTGCCAGCAGATCCCCTCCGGGGACAGGGGGCCCAGATACGCAGTATTTT.

Here the CDR3 reads CSVPQGGTSGANVLTF. CDR3 nucleotide sequence: TGCAGCGTTCCTCAAGGAGGGACCTCTGGGGCCAACGTCCTGACTTTC. The chain carries TRBV29-1 and TRBJ2-6; D is possibly TRBD2 (6 bases). The CDR3 totals 16 residues. V lost 5 bases to trimming and J lost 0 bases, with 14 bases between them. CDR1 is SQVTM, CDR2 ANQGSEA, per germline.

V and J are TRBV2 and TRBJ1-6, with TRBD1 as a possible D gene (6 bases). Trimming pared 4 bases from V and 9 bases from J, leaving 25 bases between. This CDR3 has 18 residues. Germline V gene lookup returns CDR1 SNHLY and CDR2 FYNNEI. In DNA, the CDR3 is TGTGCCAGCAGTGGCCCCACGAAACAGGGAGCCTGGGGTTCACCCCTCCACTTT. It is translated as CASSGPTKQGAWGSPLHF. Filled out from reference TRBV2 and TRBJ1-6, the complete variable domain reads EPEVTQTPSHQVTQMGQEVILRCVPISNHLYFYWYRQILGQKVEFLVSFYNNEISEKSEIFDDQFSVERPDGSNFTLKIRSTKLEDSAMYFCASSGPTKQGAWGSPLHFGNGTRLTVT.

The chain has TRBV15 and TRBJ2-7; 11 bases map to TRBD2. Losses at the gene ends were 3 bases for V and 0 bases for J; bases not matched to a gene: 13. Germline values: CDR1 LNHNV, CDR2 YYDKDF (reference sequence). CDR3 length: 19 residues. The CDR3 region is CATSRSPWTSGPFSYEQYF. The DNA for the CDR3 is TGTGCCACCAGCAGGTCCCCCTGGACTAGCGGGCCTTTCTCCTACGAGCAGTACTTC.

The gene calls are TRBV6-1 and TRBJ2-5; TRBD2 agrees at 7 bases. Unmatched junction bases numbered 7, after V lost 1 base and J lost 5 bases. CDR3 length: 15 residues. In germline, CDR1 is MNHNS, CDR2 SASEGT. In DNA, the CDR3 is TGTGCCAGCAGTGAAGGGACTAGGCTCATGGAGACCCAGTACTTC. Protein: CASSEGTRLMETQYF.

The DNA of the CDR3 is TGCGCCAGCAGCTTGGTGGGGAACTACCAAGAGACCCAGTACTTC. Its translation is CASSLVGNYQETQYF. This rearrangement joins TRBV5-1 to TRBJ2-5; D unclear. This CDR3 spans 15 amino acids. V gave up 0 bases and J gave up 0 bases, with 9 bases separating them. In germline, CDR1 is SGHRS, CDR2 YFSETQ.

The chain joins TRBV5-6 to TRBJ2-4, with 7 nucleotides matching TRBD1. The J segment lost 7 bases and the V segment lost 4 bases, leaving 5 bases of the junction unmatched. In germline, CDR1 is SGHDT, CDR2 YYEEEE. CDR3 length equals 13 residues. CDR3 loop: CASSQGGWNIQYF. CDR3 in DNA: TGTGCCAGCAGCCAAGGGGGCTGGAACATTCAGTACTTC.

This clone is classed as large (0.1 to 1%). The CDR3 DNA reads TGTGCCAGCAGGGAGCGGGGGGCTAGCCAAGAGACCCAGTACTTC. It encodes CASRERGASQETQYF. This chain connects TRBV27 to TRBJ2-5; 9 positions match TRBD2. Germline V gene lookup returns CDR1 MNHEY and CDR2 SMNVEV (reference sequence). The V segment lost 6 bases and the J segment 1 base; nucleotides outside the gene matches: 6. CDR3 length: 15 amino acids.

The chain joins TRBV30 to TRBJ2-1; D gene uncertain. From germline, CDR1 is GTSNPN and CDR2 SVGIG (reference sequence). This CDR3 has 13 amino acids. Trimming removed 2 bases from V and 4 bases from J, with 9 bases in between. The CDR3 DNA reads as TGTGCCTGGAGTCTGGCGTCTTACAATGAGCAGTTCTTC. It yields the protein CAWSLASYNEQFF.

The rearrangement links TRBV11-2 to TRBJ2-1, with D perhaps TRBD2 (5 bases). V gave up 7 bases and J gave up 6 bases, with 13 bases separating them. The CDR3 covers 13 residues. Germline V CDR1 and CDR2: SGHAT, FQNNGV. The CDR3 reads CASKDWRFNEQFF. The CDR3 DNA follows: TGTGCCAGCAAAGATTGGAGGTTCAATGAGCAGTTCTTC.

This chain links TRBV4-1 with TRBJ2-1; 8 bases map to TRBD2. The CDR3 consists of 15 residues. Per the germline V gene, CDR1 is MGHRA and CDR2 is YSYEKL. V shed 8 bases, J shed 0 bases, and the junction held 6 bases outside the gene matches. As DNA, the CDR3 is TGCGCCAGCTCCCAACGGGGGGGCTCCTACAATGAGCAGTTCTTC. Protein sequence: CASSQRGGSYNEQFF.

The chain employs TRBV11-2 and TRBJ2-1; 7 bases are shared with TRBD2. V was clipped by 6 bases and J by 2 bases; unmatched bases: 4. CDR3 length: 14 residues. In germline, CDR1 is SGHAT, CDR2 FQNNGV. In DNA form, the CDR3 reads TGTGCCAGCAGACTCAGCGGGACCTACAATGAGCAGTTCTTC. It yields the protein CASRLSGTYNEQFF.

This clone is hyperexpanded in the sample. The chain uses TRBV6-5 and TRBJ2-1; unclear D gene. CDR1 MNHEY and CDR2 SVGAGI come from the germline V gene. V lost 6 bases and J 4 bases, leaving 10 bases between the germline ends. This CDR3 region has 13 residues. DNA of the CDR3: TGTGCCAGCAGACATCGGGTTTACAATGAGCAGTTCTTC. It encodes CASRHRVYNEQFF.

The chain combines TRBV13 with TRBJ1-2; perhaps TRBD1 as D (5 bases). Germline V gene lookup returns CDR1 PRHDT and CDR2 FYEKMQ (reference sequence). V was cut by 1 base and J by 5 bases, with 11 bases left in between. CDR3 length: 14 residues. The DNA for the CDR3 is TGTGCCAGCAGCTTAGCCCAGGGCCCGTATGGCTACACCTTC. Translating gives CASSLAQGPYGYTF.

This clone has only one observation. J is TRBJ1-1 and V is TRBV7-9, with D hard to call. The CDR3 is made up of 14 amino acids. Trimming took 1 base from V and 10 from J, leaving 16 bases between them. Germline CDR1 reads SEHNR; CDR2 reads FQNEAQ (reference sequence). CDR3 residues: CASSLGGQLLRAFF. DNA for the CDR3: TGTGCCAGCAGCTTAGGAGGGCAGCTCCTGAGAGCTTTCTTT.

The V call is TRBV18, the J call TRBJ2-3, with TRBD2 matching 8 bases. Germline lookup yields CDR1 KGHSH and CDR2 LQKENI. The V segment lost 3 bases and the J segment 0 bases; nucleotides outside the gene matches: 8. The CDR3 totals 17 residues. This chain's CDR3 is CASSPTSDLRSTDTQYF. The CDR3 DNA sequence: TGTGCCAGCTCACCGACTAGCGATCTCCGAAGCACAGATACGCAGTATTTT.

The gene calls are TRBV27 and TRBJ1-4; tentatively, D is TRBD1 (5 bases). Germline V gives CDR1 MNHEY, CDR2 SMNVEV (reference sequence). V was clipped by 0 bases and J by 3 bases, with 8 bases between them. The length of the CDR3 is 15 residues. As DNA, the CDR3 is TGTGCCAGCAGTTTATCCCCCAGGGCTAATGAAAAACTGTTTTTT. Its protein product is CASSLSPRANEKLFF.